One and the same sample provided the 13 T cell receptor beta chains below, sequenced in a study of shared clonotypes between healthy human individuals. Measured with immunoSEQ multiplex PCR; TCRdb has only the in-frame clones, and not every one. This sample has over 2 million clones, with 85% to 95% found just once. The sequencing sample was made of naive CD4+ T cells from PBMCs. The subset denotes: CD45RA+ positively selected. The receptors come from a man between 18 and 29 years old in good health. Some clones in this sample may be carry-over from other donors' samples.

This chain uses TRBV19 with TRBJ1-5; D is unresolved. Germline-derived CDR1 and CDR2 are LNHDA and SQIVND (reference sequence). The CDR3 runs to 15 residues. Trimming cost V 1 base and J 4 bases, with 11 bases left between them. Here the CDR3 DNA reads TGTGCCAGTAGTATAGGGGAGACGAATAATCAGCCCCAGCATTTT. It is translated as CASSIGETNNQPQHF.

The chain is built from TRBV2 and TRBJ1-5; TRBD1 is a possible D gene (5 bases). The ends were cut back, 6 bases at V and 4 bases at J, with 10 bases in the middle. Germline V gene data show CDR1 as SNHLY and CDR2 as FYNNEI. CDR3 length: 13 residues. Written as DNA, the CDR3 is TGTGCCAGCAGGGGGGAGGCGAATCAGCCCCAGCATTTT. Its protein is CASRGEANQPQHF.

The CDR3 DNA reads TGTGCCAGCAGCTCGGACAGGGTTAACTATGGCTACACCTTC. It specifies CASSSDRVNYGYTF. This chain connects TRBV7-2 to TRBJ1-2; 8 positions agree with TRBD1. Per the germline V gene, CDR1 is SGHTA and CDR2 is FQGNSA. This CDR3 has 14 amino acids. V dropped 4 bases and J dropped 1; count of bases not matched to a gene: 2.

This chain's CDR3 is CASSRDSNPEAFF. The CDR3 DNA is TGTGCCAGCAGCCGGGACAGTAACCCTGAAGCTTTCTTT. The chain combines TRBV6-1 with TRBJ1-1; 7 positions agree with TRBD1. The CDR3 consists of 13 residues. Germline trimming cut 6 bases from V and 6 bases from J; bases unmatched to any gene: 7. CDR1 is MNHNS and CDR2 is SASEGT in the germline V gene.

Comment on this clone: A read error may produce the germline difference seen at one junction end. The rearrangement uses TRBV9 and TRBJ2-1; D is possibly TRBD1 (6 bases). The CDR3 consists of 12 residues. The germline gives CDR1 SGDLS, CDR2 YYNGEE. The CDR3 bases are TGTGCCAGCAGCGGACGGACAGTTTCGGTCGTCTTC. It translates to CASSGRTVSVVF. Filled out from reference TRBV9 and TRBJ2-1, the complete variable domain reads DSGVTQTPKHLITATGQRVTLRCSPRSGDLSVYWYQQSLDQGLQFLIQYYNGEERAKGNILERFSAQQFPDLHSELNLSSLELGDSALYFCASSGRTVSVVFGPGTRLTVL.

J is TRBJ2-2 and V is TRBV5-1, with 10 bases that match TRBD1. The CDR3 has 18 amino acids. The V and J ends lost 6 bases and 4 bases, in that order; junction bases with no gene match: 15. The V gene's germline CDR1 is SGHRS and CDR2 YFSETQ. The CDR3 nucleotides are TGCGCCAGCAACCCCTACTGGTCCAGGGACAGGGGCACCGGGGAGCTGTTTTTT. This gives the protein CASNPYWSRDRGTGELFF.

To note about this clone: This sample includes further DNA sequences coding for the same CDR3. The chain links TRBV7-2 to TRBJ1-2; TRBD1 agrees at 7 bases. V dropped 5 bases and J dropped 4; count of bases not matched to a gene: 10. The germline V gene encodes CDR1 SGHTA and CDR2 FQGNSA. The CDR3 runs to 15 residues. The CDR3 nucleotides are TGTGCCAGCAGCCGGAGCGGGACAGACCTCTATGGCTACACCTTC. Translation: CASSRSGTDLYGYTF.

The rearrangement uses TRBV11-1 and TRBJ2-7; TRBD1 matches at 9 bases. Looked up from germline, CDR1 is SGHAT and CDR2 is FQDESV (reference sequence). Germline trimming cut 5 bases from V and 2 bases from J; bases unmatched to any gene: 4. The CDR3 contains 14 residues. As DNA, the CDR3 is TGTGCCAGCAGCCCGGGACAGGGTCCCTACGAGCAGTACTTC. Residues: CASSPGQGPYEQYF.

This clone showed up just once. This rearrangement joins TRBV7-8 to TRBJ2-1; 10 bases agree with TRBD2. V shed 4 bases, J shed 0 bases, and the junction held 6 bases outside the gene matches. CDR3 length: 17 amino acids. Germline V CDR1 and CDR2: SGHVS, FQNEAQ. For the CDR3, the DNA is TGTGCCAGCAGCTCCTGGACTAGCGGAAGCTCCTACAATGAGCAGTTCTTC. Protein sequence: CASSSWTSGSSYNEQFF. The whole variable domain, filled in from reference TRBV7-8 and TRBJ2-1, reads GAGVSQSPRYKVAKRGQDVALRCDPISGHVSLFWYQQALGQGPEFLTYFQNEAQLDKSGLPSDRFFAERPEGSVSTLKIQRTQQEDSAVYLCASSSWTSGSSYNEQFFGPGTRLTVL.

The chain joins TRBV12-2 to TRBJ1-2. TRBV12-2 is a pseudogene segment. The CDR3 sequence is 14 residues long. For the CDR3, the DNA is TGTGCAAGTCGCTTAGCGGGGGGAGGTACGGGCTACACCTTC. It translates to CASRLAGGGTGYTF.

CDR3 in amino acids: CASRADGNNYGYTF. For the CDR3, the DNA is TGTGCCAGCAGGGCAGATGGAAATAACTATGGCTACACCTTC. The chain combines TRBV2 with TRBJ1-2; no definite D call. The CDR3 extends over 14 amino acids. V was pared by 6 bases and J by 1 base, with 12 bases between. From germline, CDR1 is SNHLY and CDR2 FYNNEI.

The CDR3 sequence: CASSEGAGTGELFF. Here the CDR3 DNA reads TGTGCCAGCAGCGAGGGGGCGGGGACCGGGGAGCTGTTTTTT. The chain is built from TRBV6-1 and TRBJ2-2; tentative D call: TRBD1 (7 bases). The CDR3 contains 14 residues. V dropped 6 bases and J dropped 5 bases, with 13 bases sitting between them. Germline V CDR1 and CDR2: MNHNS, SASEGT.

This chain joins TRBV6-6 and TRBJ2-7, with TRBD1 identical over 12 bases. The CDR3 is 15 amino acids. With V trimmed by 7 bases and J by 7 bases, 11 bases remained unmatched. Germline lookup yields CDR1 MNHNY and CDR2 SVGAGI (reference sequence). The CDR3 is CASTKWDRGPGEQYF. Written as DNA, the CDR3 is TGTGCCAGCACCAAGTGGGACAGGGGGCCAGGGGAGCAGTACTTC.